The sequence of this T cell receptor (beta chain) was determined in a study of cytomegalovirus exposure and HLA in healthy donors. 13 Jbeta primers and 60 Vbeta primers were used for the PCR. TCRdb's table, derived via immunoSEQ multiplex PCR, lists solely in-frame clones and lacks some. The sample table sets out approximately 120,000 clones. Sequenced sample: PBMCs. This sequence was found in a man between 18 and 35 years old in good health and CMV-seronegative.

The DNA of the CDR3 is TGTGCCAGTAGTGGGGGGGGTTTGAAGGGGTTAGGCACTGAAGCTTTCTTT. Its protein is CASSGGGLKGLGTEAFF. The chain couples TRBV19 to TRBJ1-1; perhaps TRBD1 as D (5 bases). Germline lookup yields CDR1 LNHDA and CDR2 SQIVND (reference sequence). The CDR3 loop spans 17 amino acids. V was pared by 5 bases and J by 4 bases, with 23 bases between.